This record concerns one T cell receptor (beta chain) sequence. Researchers amplified the TCR beta CDR3 regions from RNA transcripts. An initial round of RT-PCR targeting the TCR CDR3 relied on the HTBI primer set. Using its own MiXCR run on the multiplex PCR reads, TCRdb lists one record per CDR3 protein. Found here are over 350,000 distinct CDR3 sequences, roughly 13% of them singletons; the top ten hold 28%. This sample stems from a study of T cells in Graves' hyperthyroidism and ophthalmopathy. Germline CDR1 and CDR2: MDHEN and SYDVKM. This CDR3 comprises 15 residues. The V and J ends lost 8 bases and 8 bases respectively, with 21 bases between them. In making diagnoses, clinical symptoms, serum thyroxine and TRAb, thyroid ultrasound and orbital computed tomography were all used.

This TCR derives from a middle-aged man with Graves' ophthalmopathy. The sample was blood. The genes are TRBV28 and TRBJ2-2, with a weak D call TRBD2 (8 bases). The CDR3 bases are TGTGCCAGCGACATAGGGGGCGGGAGGACTGGGGAGCTGTTTTTT. Translation gives CASDIGGGRTGELFF.